This is a list of T cell receptor beta chains from one sample in a study of blood T cells in healthy people across ages. TCRdb processed the 5' RACE reads anew with MiXCR; each CDR3 protein has one entry. The sample consists of fewer than 1,200,000 distinct CDR3 sequences, approximately 25% of them appearing once. These data were also filed under a second study, of T cells of mothers and their children.

What was sequenced was blood. These receptors were collected from a girl under 10 years old in good health. The CDR3 runs from the conserved cysteine through the conserved F or W. The D gene is left open where the match is weak. Size values are once, few and many counts, or a class for expanded clones, and some rows have none.

size	V	D	J	CDR3	DNA
NA	TRBV14	NA	TRBJ1-1	CASSQGTDAFF	TGTGCCAGCAGCCAAGGGACTGACGCTTTCTTT
NA	TRBV20-1	TRBD2	TRBJ2-3	CSADSTRGLAGAYTDTQYF	TGCAGTGCTGATTCTACTAGAGGGCTAGCGGGAGCTTACACAGATACGCAGTATTTT
NA	TRBV6-2/TRBV6-3	NA	TRBJ1-1	CASRLDSAPEAFF	TGTGCCAGCAGACTTGACAGCGCCCCTGAAGCTTTCTTT
NA	TRBV15	NA	TRBJ2-5	CATSRTGYTEETQYF	TGCGCCACCAGCAGGACCGGGTATACCGAAGAGACCCAGTACTTC
few	TRBV7-2	TRBD2	TRBJ2-1	CASSLELAGGREQFF	TGTGCCAGCAGCTTAGAACTAGCGGGGGGGCGGGAGCAGTTCTTC
once	TRBV6-1	TRBD1	TRBJ2-5	CASSGMGQDQETQYF	TGTGCCAGCAGTGGAATGGGACAGGACCAAGAGACCCAGTACTTC
NA	TRBV20-1	NA	TRBJ2-5	CSARWEGAQETQYF	TGCAGTGCTAGGTGGGAGGGGGCCCAAGAGACCCAGTACTTC
NA	TRBV7-9	NA	TRBJ2-7	CASLPPTGPYEQYF	TGTGCCAGTTTACCGCCGACGGGGCCCTACGAGCAGTACTTC
NA	TRBV12-3/TRBV12-4	TRBD1	TRBJ2-6	CASTTGTGSSGANVLTF	TGTGCCAGCACGACCGGGACAGGATCATCTGGGGCCAACGTCCTGACTTTC
NA	TRBV6-5	TRBD1	TRBJ2-7	CASCTGAGYEQYF	TGTGCCAGCTGTACAGGGGCGGGCTACGAGCAGTACTTC
NA	TRBV27	NA	TRBJ1-2	CASGRDLGYYTF	TGTGCCAGCGGCCGGGACCTAGGATACTACACCTTC
few	TRBV20-1	TRBD1	TRBJ2-1	CSAWDREQFF	TGCAGTGCTTGGGACAGGGAGCAGTTCTTC
NA	TRBV7-2	TRBD1	TRBJ1-4	CASSLDRDPGGKLFF	TGTGCCAGCAGCTTAGATAGAGACCCAGGGGGGAAACTGTTTTTT
few	TRBV7-9	NA	TRBJ1-2	CASSETVNYGYTF	TGTGCCAGCAGCGAGACAGTGAACTATGGCTACACCTTC
NA	TRBV4-2	NA	TRBJ1-1	CASRTLGGGTEAFF	TGTGCCAGCAGAACACTGGGGGGGGGCACTGAAGCTTTCTTT
NA	TRBV5-1	TRBD2	TRBJ2-5	CASSTTSGSRETQYF	TGCGCCAGCAGCACGACTAGCGGGAGTCGGGAGACCCAGTACTTC
few	TRBV7-2	NA	TRBJ1-2	CASSGPGGLYGYTF	TGTGCCAGCAGCGGTCCCGGCGGGCTCTATGGCTACACCTTC
NA	TRBV29-1	TRBD1	TRBJ2-5	CSVETRVGTGLRETQYF	TGCAGCGTTGAAACGAGGGTTGGGACAGGGTTAAGGGAGACCCAGTACTTC
few	TRBV12-3/TRBV12-4	TRBD1	TRBJ1-2	CASSAGGQGSSYGYTF	TGTGCCAGCAGTGCCGGTGGACAGGGATCTTCCTATGGCTACACCTTC
NA	TRBV27	NA	TRBJ2-1	CASTRGIEQFF	TGTGCCAGCACGAGAGGAATTGAGCAGTTCTTC
few	TRBV29-1	NA	TRBJ2-1	CSVGASRAYNEQFF	TGCAGCGTCGGGGCTAGCCGAGCCTACAATGAGCAGTTCTTC
NA	TRBV20-1	NA	TRBJ2-2	CSARGTIDTGELFF	TGCAGTGCTAGAGGGACCATCGACACCGGGGAGCTGTTTTTT
NA	TRBV14	NA	TRBJ2-7	CASSQIDAGTEQYF	TGTGCCAGCAGCCAAATCGACGCGGGGACGGAGCAGTACTTC
NA	TRBV11-2	NA	TRBJ2-5	CASSLLGGGLQETQYF	TGTGCCAGCAGCTTATTGGGGGGCGGGCTTCAAGAGACCCAGTACTTC
once	TRBV7-2	NA	TRBJ2-7	CASSGKGSFYEQYF	TGTGCCAGCAGCGGAAAAGGGTCTTTCTACGAGCAGTACTTC
few	TRBV12-3/TRBV12-4	TRBD2	TRBJ2-1	CASSPISPGTSREQFF	TGTGCCAGCAGTCCTATTTCTCCCGGGACTAGCCGTGAGCAGTTCTTC
NA	TRBV6-5	NA	TRBJ1-1	CASSYSTAPNTEAFF	TGTGCCAGCAGTTACTCCACGGCACCGAACACTGAAGCTTTCTTT
few	TRBV15	NA	TRBJ2-5	CATRDSMVETQYF	TGTGCCACCAGGGACTCAATGGTGGAGACCCAGTACTTC
few	TRBV9	TRBD1	TRBJ1-1	CASSPRDRGIPEAFF	TGTGCCAGCAGCCCGAGGGACAGGGGTATCCCTGAAGCTTTCTTT
NA	TRBV29-1	NA	TRBJ1-2	CSVELRRGRDGYTF	TGCAGCGTTGAACTTCGGCGGGGGCGTGACGGCTACACCTTC
few	TRBV7-9	NA	TRBJ1-4	CASSFRGPNSFPNEKLFF	TGTGCCAGCAGCTTTCGAGGCCCCAACAGTTTCCCTAATGAAAAACTGTTTTTT
NA	TRBV29-1	TRBD2	TRBJ2-1	CSAGTTRADEQFF	TGCAGCGCCGGGACTACACGAGCAGATGAGCAGTTCTTC
few	TRBV5-1	NA	TRBJ2-5	CASSFGQGREQYF	TGCGCCAGCAGCTTCGGGCAGGGAAGGGAGCAGTACTTC
NA	TRBV9	NA	TRBJ2-3	CASSVGGVNLDTQYF	TGTGCCAGCAGCGTTGGCGGGGTAAACTTAGATACGCAGTATTTT
few	TRBV12-3/TRBV12-4	NA	TRBJ2-3	CASRMGLATDTQYF	TGTGCCAGCAGGATGGGACTGGCGACGGATACGCAGTATTTT
few	TRBV7-6	NA	TRBJ1-6	CASSLVSGVTGSPLHF	TGTGCCAGCAGCTTAGTCTCAGGGGTGACGGGGTCACCCCTCCACTTT
NA	TRBV20-1	NA	TRBJ2-1	CSALGVADDVEEQFF	TGCAGTGCTCTAGGGGTAGCGGACGATGTAGAGGAGCAGTTCTTC
many	TRBV7-2	NA	TRBJ2-7	CASSLGGGNGYEQYF	TGTGCCAGCAGCTTAGGTGGCGGGAACGGATACGAGCAGTACTTC
few	TRBV12-3/TRBV12-4	NA	TRBJ2-5	CASSLKNQETQYF	TGTGCCAGCAGTTTAAAGAATCAAGAGACCCAGTACTTC
few	TRBV5-1	TRBD2	TRBJ2-7	CASSLFALGLAGRYEQYF	TGCGCCAGCAGCTTGTTCGCTCTAGGACTAGCGGGAAGATACGAGCAGTACTTC
NA	TRBV29-1	TRBD1	TRBJ2-5	CSVTPRQGQETQYF	TGCAGCGTTACACCTCGACAGGGTCAAGAGACCCAGTACTTC
NA	TRBV7-9	TRBD1	TRBJ1-4	CASSLGDRDSEKLFF	TGTGCCAGCAGCTTAGGGGACCGGGACAGTGAAAAACTGTTTTTT
few	TRBV29-1	NA	TRBJ2-7	CSVKNRETYEQYF	TGCAGCGTTAAAAACAGGGAAACCTACGAGCAGTACTTC
NA	TRBV5-8	TRBD2	TRBJ2-7	CATLRTRGSEQYF	TGTGCCACCTTACGGACTAGGGGCTCTGAGCAGTACTTC
NA	TRBV29-1	TRBD1	TRBJ2-7	CSVLRGNNYEQYF	TGCAGCGTGCTCAGGGGGAACAACTACGAGCAGTACTTC